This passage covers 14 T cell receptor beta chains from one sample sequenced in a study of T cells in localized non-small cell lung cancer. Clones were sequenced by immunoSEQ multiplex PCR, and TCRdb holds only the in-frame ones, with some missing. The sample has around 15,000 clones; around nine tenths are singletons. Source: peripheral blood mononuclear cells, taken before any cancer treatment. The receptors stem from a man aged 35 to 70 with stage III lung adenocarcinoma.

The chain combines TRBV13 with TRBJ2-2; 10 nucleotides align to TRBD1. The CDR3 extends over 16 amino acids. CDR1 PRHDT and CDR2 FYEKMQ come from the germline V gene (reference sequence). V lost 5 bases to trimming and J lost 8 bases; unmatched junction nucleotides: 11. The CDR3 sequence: CASSNTGTGESGELFF. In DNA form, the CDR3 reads TGTGCCAGCAGCAACACCGGGACAGGGGAATCGGGGGAGCTGTTTTTT.

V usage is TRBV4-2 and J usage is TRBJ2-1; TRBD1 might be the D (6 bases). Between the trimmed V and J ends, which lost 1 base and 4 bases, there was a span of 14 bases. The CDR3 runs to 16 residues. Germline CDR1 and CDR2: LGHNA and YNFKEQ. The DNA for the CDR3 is TGTGCCAGCAGCCAAGCATACGGGACAACTTACAATGAGCAGTTCTTC. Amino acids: CASSQAYGTTYNEQFF.

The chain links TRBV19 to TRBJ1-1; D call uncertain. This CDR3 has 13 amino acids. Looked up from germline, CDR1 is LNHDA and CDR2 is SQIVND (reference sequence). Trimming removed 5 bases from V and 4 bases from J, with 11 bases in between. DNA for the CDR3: TGTGCCAGTAGTCCGGAAAAGTTCACTGAAGCTTTCTTT. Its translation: CASSPEKFTEAFF.

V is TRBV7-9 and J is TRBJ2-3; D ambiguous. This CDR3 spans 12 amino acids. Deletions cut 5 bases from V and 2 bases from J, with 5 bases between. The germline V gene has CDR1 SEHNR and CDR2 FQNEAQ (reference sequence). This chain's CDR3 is CASSVTTDTQYF. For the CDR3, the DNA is TGTGCCAGCAGCGTTACCACAGATACGCAGTATTTT.

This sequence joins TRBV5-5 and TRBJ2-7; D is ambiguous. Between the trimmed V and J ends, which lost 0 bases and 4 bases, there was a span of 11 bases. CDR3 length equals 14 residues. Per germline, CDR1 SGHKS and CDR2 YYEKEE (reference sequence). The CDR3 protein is CASSLARLQYEQYF. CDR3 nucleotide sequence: TGTGCCAGCAGCTTGGCACGGCTCCAGTACGAGCAGTACTTC.

The CDR3 DNA is TGTGCCAGCAGCAAAGCACCAGGAAGGTCTCCTGGAAACACCATATATTTT. Translating gives CASSKAPGRSPGNTIYF. The chain carries TRBV21-1 and TRBJ1-3; the table's D gene call, TRBD1, was not cross checked with the DNA. TRBV21-1 is annotated as a pseudogene. This CDR3 region has 17 residues.

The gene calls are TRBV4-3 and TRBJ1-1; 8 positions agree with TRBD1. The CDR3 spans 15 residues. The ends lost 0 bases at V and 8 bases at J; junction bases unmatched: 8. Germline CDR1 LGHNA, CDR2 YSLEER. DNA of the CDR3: TGCGCCAGCAGCCAAGATCTAACAGGGGGGTCCGAAGCTTTCTTT. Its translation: CASSQDLTGGSEAFF.

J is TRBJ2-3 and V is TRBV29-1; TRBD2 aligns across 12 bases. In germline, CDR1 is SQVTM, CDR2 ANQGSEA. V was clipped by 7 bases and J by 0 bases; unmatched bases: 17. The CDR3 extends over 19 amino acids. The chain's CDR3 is CSESMGLAGGEESTDTQYF. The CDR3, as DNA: TGCAGCGAATCTATGGGTCTAGCGGGAGGGGAAGAAAGCACAGATACGCAGTATTTT.

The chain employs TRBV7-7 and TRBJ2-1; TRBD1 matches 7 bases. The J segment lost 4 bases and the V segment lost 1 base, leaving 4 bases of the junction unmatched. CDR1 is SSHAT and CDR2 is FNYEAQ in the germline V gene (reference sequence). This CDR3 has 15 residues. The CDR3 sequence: CASSLETGSYNEQFF. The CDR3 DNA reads TGTGCCAGCAGCTTAGAGACAGGGTCGTACAATGAGCAGTTCTTC.

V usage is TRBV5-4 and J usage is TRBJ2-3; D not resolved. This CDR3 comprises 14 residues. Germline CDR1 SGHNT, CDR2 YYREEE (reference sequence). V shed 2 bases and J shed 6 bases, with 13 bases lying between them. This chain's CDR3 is CASSFSSWSDTQYF. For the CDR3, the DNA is TGTGCCAGCAGCTTTTCGTCGTGGTCGGATACGCAGTATTTT.

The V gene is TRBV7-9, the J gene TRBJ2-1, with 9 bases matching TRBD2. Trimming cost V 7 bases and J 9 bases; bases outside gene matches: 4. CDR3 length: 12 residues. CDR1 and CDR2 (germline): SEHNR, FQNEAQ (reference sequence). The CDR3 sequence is CASTLTSGEQFF. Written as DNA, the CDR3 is TGTGCCAGCACCTTGACTAGCGGTGAGCAGTTCTTC.

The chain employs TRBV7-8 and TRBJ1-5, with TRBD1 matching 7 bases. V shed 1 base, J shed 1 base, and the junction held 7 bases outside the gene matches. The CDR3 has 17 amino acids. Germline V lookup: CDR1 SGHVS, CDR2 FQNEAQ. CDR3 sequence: CASSLVTGRGSNQPQHF. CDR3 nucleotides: TGTGCCAGCAGCTTAGTGACAGGGCGAGGGAGCAATCAGCCCCAGCATTTT.

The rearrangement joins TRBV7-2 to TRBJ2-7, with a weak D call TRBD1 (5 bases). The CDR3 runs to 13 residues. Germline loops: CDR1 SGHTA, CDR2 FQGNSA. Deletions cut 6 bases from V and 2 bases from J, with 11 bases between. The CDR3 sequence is CASSSDTPYEQYF. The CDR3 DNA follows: TGTGCCAGCAGTTCGGACACCCCCTACGAGCAGTACTTC.

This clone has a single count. The CDR3 DNA reads TGTGCCAGCAGTCCCGACAGCTTCGAAGCTTTCTTT. This codes for CASSPDSFEAFF. The chain employs TRBV6-6 and TRBJ1-1; D might be TRBD1 (5 bases). This CDR3 has 12 residues. Germline V gives CDR1 MNHNY, CDR2 SVGAGI (reference sequence). V was cut by 5 bases and J by 8 bases, with 12 bases left in between.